Below, one T cell receptor (beta chain) is given with its context. Its antigen remains unidentified. V was trimmed by 2 bases and J by 4 bases, leaving 9 bases between them. CDR1 is MNHEY, CDR2 SMNVEV, per germline (reference sequence). The CDR3 is 13 residues long. This sample stems from a study of shared clonotypes between healthy human individuals. Across the study: Ranging from 18 to 49 in age, donors were two women and a few men.

General study findings and limits: The authors expected sequencing depth to affect clonotype sharing among donors. Clonotypes that were shared across a handful of donors made up around 5% of naive CD4 clonotypes.

Measured with immunoSEQ multiplex PCR; TCRdb has only the in-frame clones, and not every one. There are almost 750,000 clones in the sample; 55% to 75% occur only once, and around 1.8% lies in the top ten. This receptor was taken from a woman in her thirties in good health. The V gene is TRBV27, the J gene TRBJ2-7, with D maybe TRBD1 (5 bases). The sample comprised memory CD4+ T cells sorted from blood. Sample subset: CD45RA-negative fraction. Here the CDR3 DNA reads TGTGCCAGCAGTTTAGGGGCCGAGTACGAGCAGTACTTC. Its translation: CASSLGAEYEQYF.